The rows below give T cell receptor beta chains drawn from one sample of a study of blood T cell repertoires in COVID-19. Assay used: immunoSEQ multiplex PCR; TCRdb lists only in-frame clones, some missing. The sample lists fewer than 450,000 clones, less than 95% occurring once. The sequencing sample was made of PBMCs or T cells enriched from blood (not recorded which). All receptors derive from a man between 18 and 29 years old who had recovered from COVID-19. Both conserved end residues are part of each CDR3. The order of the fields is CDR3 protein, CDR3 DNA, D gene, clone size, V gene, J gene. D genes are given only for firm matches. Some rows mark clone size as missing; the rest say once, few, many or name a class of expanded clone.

CDR3 protein: CASSVTGLPGGYTF
CDR3 DNA: TGTGCCAGCAGTGTGACAGGGCTCCCGGGCGGCTACACCTTC
D gene: TRBD1
clone size: -
V gene: TRBV25-1
J gene: TRBJ1-2

CDR3 protein: CASSRESGNTGELFF
CDR3 DNA: TGTGCCAGCAGCCGGGAGAGTGGGAACACCGGGGAGCTGTTTTTT
D gene: -
clone size: few
V gene: TRBV5-4
J gene: TRBJ2-2

CDR3 protein: CASSSGHPNTGELFF
CDR3 DNA: TGTGCCAGCAGCTCGGGACATCCGAACACCGGGGAGCTGTTTTTT
D gene: -
clone size: -
V gene: TRBV5-4
J gene: TRBJ2-2

CDR3 protein: CASRGRSGQVDEAFF
CDR3 DNA: TGCGCCAGCAGAGGTCGGAGCGGGCAGGTTGACGAAGCTTTCTTT
D gene: -
clone size: few
V gene: TRBV5-1
J gene: TRBJ1-1

CDR3 protein: CASSSQGGFRTEAFF
CDR3 DNA: TGTGCCAGCAGCTCTCAGGGGGGATTCCGGACTGAAGCTTTCTTT
D gene: TRBD1
clone size: once
V gene: TRBV7-8
J gene: TRBJ1-1

CDR3 protein: CASSVAQGAAGYTF
CDR3 DNA: TGTGCCAGTAGTGTGGCCCAGGGGGCTGCGGGCTACACCTTC
D gene: TRBD1
clone size: -
V gene: TRBV19
J gene: TRBJ1-2

CDR3 protein: CASSLGRGRDTEAFF
CDR3 DNA: TGTGCCAGCAGCTTAGGCAGGGGTCGGGACACTGAAGCTTTCTTT
D gene: -
clone size: -
V gene: TRBV7-9
J gene: TRBJ1-1

CDR3 protein: CATQGTGRGGELFF
CDR3 DNA: TGTGCCACTCAAGGGACAGGGAGGGGCGGGGAGCTGTTTTTT
D gene: TRBD1
clone size: -
V gene: TRBV24-1
J gene: TRBJ2-2

CDR3 protein: CAISRTGDQPQHF
CDR3 DNA: TGTGCCATCAGTAGGACAGGGGATCAGCCCCAGCATTTT
D gene: TRBD1
clone size: -
V gene: TRBV10-3
J gene: TRBJ1-5

CDR3 protein: CASSVGDSLNTEAFF
CDR3 DNA: TGTGCCAGCAGCGTAGGAGACAGCCTGAACACTGAAGCTTTCTTT
D gene: -
clone size: -
V gene: TRBV9
J gene: TRBJ1-1

CDR3 protein: CASAPGQKETQYF
CDR3 DNA: TGTGCCAGCGCACCGGGACAGAAAGAGACCCAGTACTTC
D gene: TRBD1
clone size: once
V gene: TRBV18
J gene: TRBJ2-5

CDR3 protein: CASSLEQGAAGELFF
CDR3 DNA: TGCGCCAGCAGCTTGGAGCAGGGGGCGGCCGGGGAGCTGTTTTTT
D gene: TRBD1
clone size: once
V gene: TRBV5-1
J gene: TRBJ2-2

CDR3 protein: CASSQGDRGHNQPQHF
CDR3 DNA: TGTGCCAGCAGCCAAGGGGACAGGGGACACAATCAGCCCCAGCATTTT
D gene: TRBD1
clone size: few
V gene: TRBV3-1/TRBV3-2
J gene: TRBJ1-5

CDR3 protein: CASRDPGSSYNSPLHF
CDR3 DNA: TGTGCCAGCAGGGACCCCGGGAGCTCCTATAATTCACCCCTCCACTTT
D gene: -
clone size: few
V gene: TRBV28
J gene: TRBJ1-6

CDR3 protein: CASSPGTGGVTGELFF
CDR3 DNA: TGCGCCAGCAGCCCCGGGACAGGGGGCGTCACCGGGGAGCTGTTTTTT
D gene: TRBD1
clone size: -
V gene: TRBV5-1
J gene: TRBJ2-2

CDR3 protein: CASRLAGVHNEQFF
CDR3 DNA: TGTGCCAGCAGACTAGCGGGAGTGCACAATGAGCAGTTCTTC
D gene: TRBD2
clone size: few
V gene: TRBV2
J gene: TRBJ2-1

CDR3 protein: CASSESSRSGRADTQYF
CDR3 DNA: TGCGCCAGCAGTGAGTCGTCGCGTAGCGGGAGGGCAGATACGCAGTATTTT
D gene: TRBD2
clone size: -
V gene: TRBV10-2
J gene: TRBJ2-3

CDR3 protein: CASSLSGYDQPQHF
CDR3 DNA: TGTGCCAGCAGTTTATCAGGGTACGATCAGCCCCAGCATTTT
D gene: -
clone size: few
V gene: TRBV28
J gene: TRBJ1-5

CDR3 protein: CASSLYAIERLGGSPLHF
CDR3 DNA: TGTGCCAGCAGTTTATATGCTATCGAGAGACTCGGGGGGTCACCCCTCCACTTT
D gene: -
clone size: -
V gene: TRBV27
J gene: TRBJ1-6

CDR3 protein: CASSVGGGGTNEKLFF
CDR3 DNA: TGTGCCAGCAGCGTAGGAGGGGGCGGAACTAATGAAAAACTGTTTTTT
D gene: TRBD1
clone size: -
V gene: TRBV9
J gene: TRBJ1-4

CDR3 protein: CASSGTGNTGELFF
CDR3 DNA: TGTGCCAGTAGCGGTACAGGGAACACCGGGGAGCTGTTTTTT
D gene: -
clone size: -
V gene: TRBV19
J gene: TRBJ2-2

CDR3 protein: CASRTPGNTIYF
CDR3 DNA: TGTGCCAGCAGAACTCCTGGAAACACCATATATTTT
D gene: -
clone size: -
V gene: TRBV2
J gene: TRBJ1-3